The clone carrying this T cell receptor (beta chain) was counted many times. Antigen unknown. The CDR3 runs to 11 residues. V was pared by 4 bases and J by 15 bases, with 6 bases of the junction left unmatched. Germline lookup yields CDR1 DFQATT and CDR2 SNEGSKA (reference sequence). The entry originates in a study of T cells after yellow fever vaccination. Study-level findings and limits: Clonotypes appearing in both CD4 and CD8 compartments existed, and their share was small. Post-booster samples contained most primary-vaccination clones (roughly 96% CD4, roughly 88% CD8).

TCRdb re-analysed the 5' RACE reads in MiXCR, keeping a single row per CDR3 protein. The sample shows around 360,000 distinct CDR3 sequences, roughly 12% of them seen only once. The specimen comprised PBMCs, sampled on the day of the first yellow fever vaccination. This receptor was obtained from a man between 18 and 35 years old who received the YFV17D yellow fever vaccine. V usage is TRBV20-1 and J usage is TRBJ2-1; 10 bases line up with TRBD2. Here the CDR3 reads CSAITSGEVFF. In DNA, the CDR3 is TGCAGTGCTATCACTAGCGGGGAGGTGTTCTTC.